One sample yielded the 5 T cell receptor beta chains listed below, sequenced in a study of blood T cells in healthy people across ages. For the second PCR, which ran for 7 to 11 cycles, a sample-barcoded 5' primer and a J-beta primer mix were used. Each CDR3 protein is one row after TCRdb ran MiXCR on the 5' RACE reads. The table includes about 800,000 distinct CDR3 sequences, 25% detected once. The data also belong to a second study, concerning T cells of mothers and their children.

Sample: blood. These receptor sequences come from a boy under 18 in good health.

CDR3 protein: CASSLTTGTSGSGYNEQFF. CDR3 sequence (DNA): TGTGCCAGCAGCTTAACAACCGGGACTAGCGGGAGCGGCTACAATGAGCAGTTCTTC. This rearrangement joins TRBV7-2 to TRBJ2-5; 14 bases are shared with TRBD2. TRBJ2-1 matches the DNA end more closely, so the J call is doubtful. The germline V gene encodes CDR1 SGHTA and CDR2 FQGNSA. The CDR3 covers 19 residues.

This clonotype has more than one count but fewer than ten. The chain is built from TRBV20-1 and TRBJ1-1; D gene unclear. The CDR3 is 13 residues long. The V gene lost 7 bases and the J gene lost 1 base, with 13 bases spanning the gap. The germline V gene encodes CDR1 DFQATT and CDR2 SNEGSKA (reference sequence). The CDR3 region is CSGVGRKNTEAFF. The DNA for the CDR3 is TGCAGTGGGGTTGGACGGAAGAACACTGAAGCTTTCTTT.

The genes are TRBV24-1 and TRBJ1-5; D not certain. Germline CDR1 and CDR2: KGHDR and SFDVKD. The V end was cut by 3 bases, the J end by 3 bases, with 8 bases between. CDR3 length equals 14 residues. The CDR3 loop reads CATSDGSYNQPQHF. The CDR3 DNA reads TGTGCCACCAGTGATGGGTCGTACAATCAGCCCCAGCATTTT.

The V gene is TRBV29-1, the J gene TRBJ1-2; D uncertain. The CDR3 contains 11 residues. Germline values: CDR1 SQVTM, CDR2 ANQGSEA. V lost 4 bases, J lost 6 bases, and 9 bases lay in between. In DNA form, the CDR3 reads TGCAGCGTTGTCAGAGGGAATGGCTACACCTTC. Protein: CSVVRGNGYTF.

The chain employs TRBV4-3 and TRBJ2-3; maybe TRBD1 (6 bases). Germline V CDR1 and CDR2: LGHNA, YSLEER. V was trimmed by 2 bases and J by 0 bases, leaving 12 bases between them. The CDR3 runs to 16 residues. CDR3 sequence: CASSQLWDTSTDTQYF. CDR3 sequence (DNA): TGCGCCAGCAGCCAATTGTGGGACACTAGCACAGATACGCAGTATTTT.